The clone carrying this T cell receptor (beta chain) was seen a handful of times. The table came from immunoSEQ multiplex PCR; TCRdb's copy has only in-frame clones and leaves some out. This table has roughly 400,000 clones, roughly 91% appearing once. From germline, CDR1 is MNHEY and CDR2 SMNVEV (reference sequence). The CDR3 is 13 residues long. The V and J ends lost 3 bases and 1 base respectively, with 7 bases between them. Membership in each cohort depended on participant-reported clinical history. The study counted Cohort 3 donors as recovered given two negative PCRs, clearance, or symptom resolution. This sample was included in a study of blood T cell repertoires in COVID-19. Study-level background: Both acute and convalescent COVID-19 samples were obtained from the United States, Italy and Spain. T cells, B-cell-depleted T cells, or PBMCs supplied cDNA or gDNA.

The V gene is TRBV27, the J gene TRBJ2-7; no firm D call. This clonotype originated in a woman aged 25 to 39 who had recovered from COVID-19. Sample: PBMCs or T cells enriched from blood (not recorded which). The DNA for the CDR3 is TGTGCCAGCAGTTTCGGTCCTTCCTACGAGCAGTACTTC. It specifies CASSFGPSYEQYF.